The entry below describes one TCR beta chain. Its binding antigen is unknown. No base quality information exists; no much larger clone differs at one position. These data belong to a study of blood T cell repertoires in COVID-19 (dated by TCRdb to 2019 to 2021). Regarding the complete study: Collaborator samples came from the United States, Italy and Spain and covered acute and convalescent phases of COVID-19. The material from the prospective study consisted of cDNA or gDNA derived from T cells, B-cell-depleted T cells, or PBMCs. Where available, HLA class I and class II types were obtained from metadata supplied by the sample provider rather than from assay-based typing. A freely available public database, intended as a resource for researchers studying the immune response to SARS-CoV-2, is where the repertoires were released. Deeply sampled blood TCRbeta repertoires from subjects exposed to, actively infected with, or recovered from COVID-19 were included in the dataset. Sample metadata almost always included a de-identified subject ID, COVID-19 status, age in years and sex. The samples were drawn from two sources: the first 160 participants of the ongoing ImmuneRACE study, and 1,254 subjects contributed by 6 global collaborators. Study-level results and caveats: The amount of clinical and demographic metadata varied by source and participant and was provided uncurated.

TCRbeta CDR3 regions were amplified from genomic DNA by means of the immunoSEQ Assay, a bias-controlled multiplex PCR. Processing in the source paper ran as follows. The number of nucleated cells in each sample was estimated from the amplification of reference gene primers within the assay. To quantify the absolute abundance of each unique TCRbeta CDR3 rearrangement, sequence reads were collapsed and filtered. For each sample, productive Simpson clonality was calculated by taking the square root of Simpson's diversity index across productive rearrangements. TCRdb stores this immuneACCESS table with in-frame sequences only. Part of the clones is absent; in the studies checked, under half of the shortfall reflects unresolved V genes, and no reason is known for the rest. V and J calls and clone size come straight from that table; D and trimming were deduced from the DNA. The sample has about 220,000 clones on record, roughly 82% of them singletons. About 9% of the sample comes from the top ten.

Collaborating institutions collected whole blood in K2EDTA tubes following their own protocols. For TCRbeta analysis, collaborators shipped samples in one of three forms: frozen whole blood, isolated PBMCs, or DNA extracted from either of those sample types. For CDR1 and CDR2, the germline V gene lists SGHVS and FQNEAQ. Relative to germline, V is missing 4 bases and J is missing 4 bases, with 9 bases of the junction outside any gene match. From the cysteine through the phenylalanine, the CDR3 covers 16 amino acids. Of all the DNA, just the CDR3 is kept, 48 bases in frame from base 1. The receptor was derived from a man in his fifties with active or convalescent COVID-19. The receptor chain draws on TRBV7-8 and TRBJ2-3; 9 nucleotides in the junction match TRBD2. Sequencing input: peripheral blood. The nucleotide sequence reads TGTGCCAGCAGCTCCCGTTTAGCGGGAGTCCCAGATACGCAGTATTTT. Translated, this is CASSSRLAGVPDTQYF. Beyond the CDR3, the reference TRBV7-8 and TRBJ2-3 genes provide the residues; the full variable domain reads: GAGVSQSPRYKVAKRGQDVALRCDPISGHVSLFWYQQALGQGPEFLTYFQNEAQLDKSGLPSDRFFAERPEGSVSTLKIQRTQQEDSAVYLCASSSRLAGVPDTQYFGPGTRLTVL.